This passage covers 18 T cell receptor beta chains from one sample sequenced in a study of blood T cell repertoires in COVID-19. Method: immunoSEQ multiplex PCR; TCRdb's copy keeps in-frame clones and lacks some. The sample records 650,000 to 800,000 clones, more than 80% being singletons. The sequencing input was peripheral blood. These receptor sequences come from a woman between 18 and 30 years old with acute or convalescent COVID-19.

The chain has TRBV3-1 (or the pseudogene TRBV3-2) and TRBJ2-7, with a tentative D call TRBD2 (6 bases). This CDR3 comprises 17 residues. Looked up from germline, CDR1 is LGHDT and CDR2 is YNNKEL (reference sequence). V dropped 2 bases and J dropped 0 bases, with 17 bases sitting between them. This CDR3 is CASSQRVGGCSSYEQYF. Written as DNA, the CDR3 is TGTGCCAGCAGCCAAAGGGTGGGGGGTTGTAGCTCCTACGAGCAGTACTTC.

The chain joins TRBV19 to TRBJ1-2; D not certain. Per the germline V gene, CDR1 is LNHDA and CDR2 is SQIVND (reference sequence). V lost 3 bases and J lost 1, with 9 bases in between. CDR3 length: 14 residues. In nucleotides, the CDR3 is TGTGCCAGTAGTATCCAACAGCTTAACTATGGCTACACCTTC. Translation gives CASSIQQLNYGYTF.

This chain connects TRBV4-2 to TRBJ2-1, with 10 positions matching TRBD2. The germline V gene has CDR1 LGHNA and CDR2 YNFKEQ. The V and J ends lost 4 bases and 5 bases, in that order; junction bases with no gene match: 5. This CDR3 is built from 15 residues. CDR3 sequence: CASSPLAGGDNEQFF. The CDR3 coding sequence is TGTGCCAGCAGCCCTTTAGCGGGGGGCGACAATGAGCAGTTCTTC.

A single count supports this clone. V usage is TRBV4-2 and J usage is TRBJ1-2, with a weak D call TRBD1 (6 bases). V was shortened by 7 bases and J by 3 bases, with 18 bases between the two germline ends. This CDR3 spans 15 amino acids. Per the germline V gene, CDR1 is LGHNA and CDR2 is YNFKEQ. This CDR3 is CASTPDRRSDYGYTF. The CDR3 nucleotides are TGTGCCAGCACTCCGGACAGAAGGTCGGACTATGGCTACACCTTC.

This clone was counted only a few times. The chain employs TRBV9 and TRBJ1-4, with D tentatively TRBD1 (5 bases). Trimming left V 7 bases short and J 4 bases short, with 14 bases between. The germline V gene has CDR1 SGDLS and CDR2 YYNGEE. This CDR3 contains 14 residues. CDR3 region: CASGIGAYNEKLFF. CDR3 bases: TGTGCCAGCGGGATTGGGGCATATAATGAAAAACTGTTTTTT.

CDR3: CASSQERDRRPYEQYF. Here the CDR3 DNA reads TGTGCCAGCAGCCAAGAGAGGGACAGGAGACCCTACGAGCAGTACTTC. V usage is TRBV3-1 (or the pseudogene TRBV3-2) and J usage is TRBJ2-7; 8 nucleotides agree with TRBD1. J lost 2 bases, V lost 0 bases, and 6 bases had no gene match. The CDR3 loop spans 16 amino acids. Germline CDR1 is LGHDT and CDR2 is YNNKEL (reference sequence).

The CDR3 nucleotides read TGTGCCAGCAGCACCCCTCAGAAAGATACGCAGTATTTT. The encoded protein is CASSTPQKDTQYF. J is TRBJ2-3 and V is TRBV5-5; D not certain. The germline V gene has CDR1 SGHKS and CDR2 YYEKEE (reference sequence). Deletions cut 4 bases from V and 5 bases from J, with 11 bases between. The length of the CDR3 is 13 residues.

The gene calls are TRBV27 and TRBJ1-1, with 9 bases that match TRBD1. Germline assignment: CDR1 MNHEY and CDR2 SMNVEV (reference sequence). The V gene end was trimmed by 6 bases and the J gene end by 4 bases; junction bases not matched to a gene: 0. This CDR3 region has 12 residues. The CDR3 nucleotides are TGTGCCAGCAGGGACAGGGGCACTGAAGCTTTCTTT. As protein: CASRDRGTEAFF.

This clone occurred once. The chain combines TRBV28 with TRBJ1-2, with TRBD1 identical over 10 bases. The CDR3 runs to 15 residues. CDR1 is MDHEN, CDR2 SYDVKM, per germline. V dropped 5 bases and J dropped 4; count of bases not matched to a gene: 7. CDR3: CASSPPGQGSYGYTF. CDR3 coding DNA: TGTGCCAGCAGTCCTCCGGGACAGGGGTCCTATGGCTACACCTTC.

The V and J genes are TRBV18 and TRBJ1-3; possible D gene TRBD1, 6 bases. Germline values: CDR1 KGHSH, CDR2 LQKENI. The CDR3 covers 15 residues. Trimming took off 4 bases at V and 0 bases at J, with 10 bases between the two ends. The CDR3 nucleotides are TGTGCCAGCTCACGTGAACAGGGCTCTGGAAACACCATATATTTT. It yields the protein CASSREQGSGNTIYF.

This sequence joins TRBV28 and TRBJ2-3; TRBD1 aligns across 8 bases. With V trimmed by 4 bases and J by 2 bases, 8 bases remained unmatched. CDR1 and CDR2 from the germline V gene are MDHEN and SYDVKM. This CDR3 has 16 amino acids. DNA for the CDR3: TGTGCCAGCAGTTCGACATGGACAGGGCCCACAGATACGCAGTATTTT. It translates to CASSSTWTGPTDTQYF. Variable domain in full (rest from reference TRBV28 and TRBJ2-3): DVKVTQSSRYLVKRTGEKVFLECVQDMDHENMFWYRQDPGLGLRLIYFSYDVKMKEKGDIPEGYSVSREKKERFSLILESASTNQTSMYLCASSSTWTGPTDTQYFGPGTRLTVL.

The gene calls are TRBV3-1 (or the pseudogene TRBV3-2) and TRBJ1-2; 7 bases are shared with TRBD1. The CDR3 totals 16 residues. The ends lost 2 bases at V and 8 bases at J; junction bases unmatched: 14. Germline CDR1 is LGHDT and CDR2 is YNNKEL (reference sequence). The CDR3 sequence: CASSQSGDRTVEGYTF. For the CDR3, the DNA is TGTGCCAGCAGCCAATCGGGGGACAGAACGGTCGAGGGCTACACCTTC.

The V call is TRBV3-1 (or the pseudogene TRBV3-2), the J call TRBJ1-1; D may be TRBD1 (6 bases). CDR3 length: 14 amino acids. Trimming left V 8 bases short and J 1 base short, with 14 bases between. Germline-derived CDR1 and CDR2 are LGHDT and YNNKEL (reference sequence). The CDR3 DNA follows: TGTGCCAGCCGCAACTCGGACAGGAACACTGAAGCTTTCTTT. Protein: CASRNSDRNTEAFF.

The V and J genes are TRBV6-5 and TRBJ1-2; 8 bases map to TRBD1. The germline CDR1 and CDR2 sequences are MNHEY and SVGAGI. The J segment lost 6 bases and the V segment lost 2 bases, leaving 5 bases of the junction unmatched. The CDR3 contains 14 residues. In DNA, the CDR3 is TGTGCCAGCAGTTACCGGACAGGGAGGAATGGCTACACCTTC. Translating it yields CASSYRTGRNGYTF.

This chain connects TRBV7-7 to TRBJ1-3; the D is unclear. The germline CDR1 and CDR2 sequences are SSHAT and FNYEAQ (reference sequence). The CDR3 is 14 amino acids. Trimming stripped 1 base from V and 2 bases from J, with 6 bases between. CDR3 coding DNA: TGTGCCAGCAGCTTAGGAGGCCCTGGAAACACCATATATTTT. Its protein product is CASSLGGPGNTIYF.

The sample holds one count of this clone. V gene TRBV2 combines with J gene TRBJ1-4, with TRBD1 identical over 8 bases. There are 17 residues in the CDR3. Germline V gene data show CDR1 as SNHLY and CDR2 as FYNNEI. After removal of 3 bases from V and 8 bases from J, the junction contained 14 bases not matched to a gene. CDR3 sequence (DNA): TGTGCCAGCAGTGAGAGGGGCAGGGGGCTTGTTGGGGAAAAACTGTTTTTT. Translation: CASSERGRGLVGEKLFF. Complete variable domain (other parts from reference TRBV2 and TRBJ1-4): EPEVTQTPSHQVTQMGQEVILRCVPISNHLYFYWYRQILGQKVEFLVSFYNNEISEKSEIFDDQFSVERPDGSNFTLKIRSTKLEDSAMYFCASSERGRGLVGEKLFFGSGTQLSVL.

A remark on this clone: One end of the junction varies from germline; a read error may be responsible. The V and J genes are TRBV9 and TRBJ1-6; TRBD1 agrees at 10 bases. Germline V gene lookup returns CDR1 SGDLS and CDR2 YYNGEE. The CDR3 runs to 17 residues. CDR3 sequence: CASSTQTGGAVDSPPHF. In DNA form, the CDR3 reads TGTGCCAGCAGCACTCAGACAGGGGGCGCGGTGGATTCACCCCCCCACTTT. Looking up the rest from reference TRBV9 and TRBJ1-6 gives the full variable domain: DSGVTQTPKHLITATGQRVTLRCSPRSGDLSVYWYQQSLDQGLQFLIQYYNGEERAKGNILERFSAQQFPDLHSELNLSSLELGDSALYFCASSTQTGGAVDSPPHFGNGTRLTVT.

This chain connects TRBV14 to TRBJ1-2; possibly TRBD1 for D (5 bases). Per the germline V gene, CDR1 is SGHDN and CDR2 is FVKESK. CDR3 size: 14 residues. Trimming removed 3 bases from V and 2 bases from J, with 10 bases in between. CDR3 loop: CASSHTGGNYGYTF. Here the CDR3 DNA reads TGTGCCAGCAGCCACACCGGGGGAAACTATGGCTACACCTTC.